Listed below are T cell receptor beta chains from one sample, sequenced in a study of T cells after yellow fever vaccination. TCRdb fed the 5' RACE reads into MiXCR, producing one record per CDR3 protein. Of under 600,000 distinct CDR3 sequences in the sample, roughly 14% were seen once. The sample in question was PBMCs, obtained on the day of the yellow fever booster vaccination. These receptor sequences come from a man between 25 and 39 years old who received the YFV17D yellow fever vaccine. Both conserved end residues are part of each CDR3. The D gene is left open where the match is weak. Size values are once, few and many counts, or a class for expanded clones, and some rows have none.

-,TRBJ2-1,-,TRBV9,CASSVGQDSSYNEQFF,TGTGCCAGCAGCGTAGGACAGGACAGCTCCTACAATGAGCAGTTCTTC
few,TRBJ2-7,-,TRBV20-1,CSADRGNPYEQYF,TGCAGTGCTGACCGGGGAAACCCCTACGAGCAGTACTTC
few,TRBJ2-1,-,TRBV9,CASSPGGQNYNEQFF,TGTGCCAGCAGCCCCGGTGGACAAAACTACAATGAGCAGTTCTTC
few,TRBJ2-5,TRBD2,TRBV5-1,CASSLDGTAGRGTQYF,TGCGCCAGCAGCTTGGATGGAACAGCGGGGCGAGGGACCCAGTACTTC
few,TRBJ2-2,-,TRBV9,CASSVVPSQTGELFF,TGTGCCAGCAGCGTAGTGCCTTCCCAGACCGGGGAGCTGTTTTTT
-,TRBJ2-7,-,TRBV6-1,CASSDVQRGSVEQYF,TGTGCCAGCAGTGACGTACAGAGGGGGAGCGTCGAGCAGTACTTC
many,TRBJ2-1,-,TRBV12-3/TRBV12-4,CASTEGFEQFF,TGTGCCAGCACTGAGGGATTTGAGCAGTTCTTC
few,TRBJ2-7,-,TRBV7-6,CASSGGPISSYEQYF,TGTGCCAGCAGCGGGGGACCGATTAGCTCCTACGAGCAGTACTTC
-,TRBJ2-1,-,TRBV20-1,CSARVPGGSYNEQFF,TGCAGTGCTAGAGTTCCCGGGGGCTCCTACAATGAGCAGTTCTTC
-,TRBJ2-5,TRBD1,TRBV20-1,CSASTGTVQETQYF,TGCAGTGCTTCAACCGGGACAGTTCAAGAGACCCAGTACTTC
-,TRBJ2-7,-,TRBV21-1,CASSKALTGRHYEQYF,TGTGCCAGCAGCAAAGCGCTCACAGGGAGGCATTACGAGCAGTACTTC
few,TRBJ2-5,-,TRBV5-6,CASSLGASQLQETQYF,TGTGCCAGCAGCTTAGGAGCTTCGCAGCTTCAAGAGACCCAGTACTTC
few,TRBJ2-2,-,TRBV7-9,CASSVGESGNTGELFF,TGTGCCAGCAGCGTGGGGGAATCGGGGAACACCGGGGAGCTGTTTTTT
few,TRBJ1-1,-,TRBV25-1,CASSEGGRDTEAFF,TGTGCCAGCAGTGAAGGGGGAAGGGACACTGAAGCTTTCTTT
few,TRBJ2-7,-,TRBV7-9,CASSLPASYEQYF,TGTGCCAGCAGCTTACCAGCTTCCTACGAGCAGTACTTC
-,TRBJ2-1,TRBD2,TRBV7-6,CASSLRTSGISYNEQFF,TGTGCCAGCAGCCTTCGGACTAGCGGGATCTCCTACAATGAGCAGTTCTTC
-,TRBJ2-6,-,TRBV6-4,CASSPHPDSGANVLTF,TGTGCCAGCAGTCCCCACCCAGACTCTGGGGCCAACGTCCTGACTTTC
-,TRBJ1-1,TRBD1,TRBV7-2,CASSLAGGKAFF,TGTGCCAGCAGCTTAGCAGGGGGCAAAGCTTTCTTT
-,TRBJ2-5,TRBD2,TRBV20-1,CSAVAGQETQYF,TGCAGTGCTGTAGCGGGACAAGAGACCCAGTACTTC
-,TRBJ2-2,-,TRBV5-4,CASSPGLLSTGELFF,TGTGCCAGCAGCCCGGGACTCCTGTCCACCGGGGAGCTGTTTTTT
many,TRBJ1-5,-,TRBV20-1,CSARDPQGAQPQHF,TGCAGTGCTAGAGACCCACAGGGCGCTCAGCCCCAGCATTTT
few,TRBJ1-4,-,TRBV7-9,CASSLGAVQNEKLFF,TGTGCCAGCAGCTTAGGGGCAGTACAAAATGAAAAACTGTTTTTT
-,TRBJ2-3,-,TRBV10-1,CASSMADTDTQYF,TGCGCCAGCTCCATGGCCGACACAGATACGCAGTATTTT
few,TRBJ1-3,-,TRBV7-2,CASSPFVGNTIYF,TGTGCCAGCAGCCCCTTCGTGGGAAACACCATATATTTT
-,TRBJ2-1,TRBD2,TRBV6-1,CASSAARGGSSYNEQFF,TGTGCCAGCAGTGCCGCGCGGGGCGGGAGCTCCTACAATGAGCAGTTCTTC
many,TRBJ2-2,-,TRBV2,CASSATHSTGELFF,TGTGCCAGCAGTGCAACCCATAGCACCGGGGAGCTGTTTTTT
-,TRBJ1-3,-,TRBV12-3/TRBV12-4,CASSLSGSSGNTIYF,TGTGCCAGCAGTTTAAGCGGCAGCTCTGGAAACACCATATATTTT
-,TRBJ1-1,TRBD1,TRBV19,CASSSRDRESEAFF,TGTGCCAGTAGCAGCCGGGACAGGGAAAGTGAAGCTTTCTTT
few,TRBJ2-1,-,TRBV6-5,CASSYSPGSSYNEQFF,TGTGCCAGCAGTTACTCGCCAGGGAGCTCCTACAATGAGCAGTTCTTC
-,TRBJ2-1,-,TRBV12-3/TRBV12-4,CASILQRARVANEQFF,TGTGCCAGCATTCTCCAGCGGGCAAGAGTGGCCAATGAGCAGTTCTTC
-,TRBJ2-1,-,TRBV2,CASPGNLYNEQFF,TGTGCCAGTCCGGGGAATCTCTACAATGAGCAGTTCTTC
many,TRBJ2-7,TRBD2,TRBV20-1,CSANSGRAVYEQYF,TGCAGTGCTAATAGCGGGAGGGCCGTCTACGAGCAGTACTTC
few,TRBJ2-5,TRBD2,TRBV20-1,CSANSLAGGGETQYF,TGCAGTGCCAATAGCTTAGCGGGTGGTGGGGAGACCCAGTACTTC
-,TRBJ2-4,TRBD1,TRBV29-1,CSDDREKLAKNIQYF,TGCAGCGATGACAGGGAAAAACTAGCCAAAAACATTCAGTACTTC
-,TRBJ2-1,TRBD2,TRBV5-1,CASSSGVGTSGSNEQFF,TGCGCCAGCAGCTCGGGGGTTGGGACTAGCGGATCCAATGAGCAGTTCTTC
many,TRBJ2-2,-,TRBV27,CASSLKPASLRELFF,TGTGCCAGCAGTTTGAAGCCAGCTTCCTTGCGGGAGCTGTTTTTT
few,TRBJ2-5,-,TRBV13,CASSFTGLYQETQYF,TGTGCCAGCAGCTTTACGGGACTCTATCAAGAGACCCAGTACTTC
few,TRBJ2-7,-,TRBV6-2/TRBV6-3,CASSYSRYYEQYF,TGTGCCAGCAGTTACTCCCGCTATTACGAGCAGTACTTC
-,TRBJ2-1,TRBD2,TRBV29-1,CSVDSGRANNEQFF,TGCAGCGTTGATAGCGGGAGGGCGAACAATGAGCAGTTCTTC
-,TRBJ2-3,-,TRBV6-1,CASSRRMEDTQYF,TGTGCCAGCAGTCGTAGGATGGAGGATACGCAGTATTTT
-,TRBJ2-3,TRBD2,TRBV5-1,CASSSVAGGPADTYYF,TGCGCCAGCAGCTCCGTAGCGGGAGGGCCGGCAGATACGTACTATTTT
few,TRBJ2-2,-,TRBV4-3,CASSRGPRFGELFF,TGCGCCAGCAGCCGCGGACCCCGGTTCGGGGAGCTGTTTTTT
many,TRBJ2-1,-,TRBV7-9,CASSLGLNEQFF,TGTGCCAGCAGCTTAGGTCTTAATGAGCAGTTCTTC
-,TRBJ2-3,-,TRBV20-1,CSAIEVVTQYF,TGCAGTGCCATCGAGGTAGTTACGCAGTATTTT
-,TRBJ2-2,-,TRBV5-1,CASSLGSGSWGTGELFF,TGCGCCAGCAGCTTGGGCAGCGGTTCCTGGGGCACCGGGGAGCTGTTTTTT
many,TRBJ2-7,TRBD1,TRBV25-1,CASSAGTGAIF,TGTGCCAGCAGTGCAGGGACAGGGGCAATCTTC